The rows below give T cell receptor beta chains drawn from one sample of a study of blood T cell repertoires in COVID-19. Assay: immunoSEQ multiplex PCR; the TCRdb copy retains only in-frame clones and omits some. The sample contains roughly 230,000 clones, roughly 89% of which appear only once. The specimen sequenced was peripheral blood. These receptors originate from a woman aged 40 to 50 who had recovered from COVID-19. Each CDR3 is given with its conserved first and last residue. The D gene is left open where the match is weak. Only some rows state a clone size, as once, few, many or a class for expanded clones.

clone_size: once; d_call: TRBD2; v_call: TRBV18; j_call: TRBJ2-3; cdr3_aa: CASCPGLAGTDTQYF; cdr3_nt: TGTGCCAGCTGCCCGGGACTAGCGGGCACAGATACGCAGTATTTT
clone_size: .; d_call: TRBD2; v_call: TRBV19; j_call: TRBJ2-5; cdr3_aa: CASSIATGLAGEETQYF; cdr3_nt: TGTGCCAGTAGTATCGCCACGGGACTAGCGGGGGAAGAGACCCAGTACTTC
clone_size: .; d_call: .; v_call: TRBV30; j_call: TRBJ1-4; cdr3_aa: CAWTNTLGGKLFF; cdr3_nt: TGTGCCTGGACCAACACCTTGGGGGGAAAACTGTTTTTT
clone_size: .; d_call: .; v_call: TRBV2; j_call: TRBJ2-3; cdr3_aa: CASSGITPDTDTQYF; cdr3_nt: TGTGCCAGCAGTGGAATAACCCCAGACACAGATACGCAGTATTTT
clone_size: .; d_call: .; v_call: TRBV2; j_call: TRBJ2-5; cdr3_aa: CASMARLQETQYF; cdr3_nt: TGTGCCAGCATGGCGCGGCTTCAAGAGACCCAGTACTTC
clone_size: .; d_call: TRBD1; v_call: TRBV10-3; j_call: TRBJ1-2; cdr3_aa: CAISTGTGPKTNYGYTF; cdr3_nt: TGTGCCATCAGTACCGGGACAGGGCCGAAGACCAACTATGGCTACACCTTC
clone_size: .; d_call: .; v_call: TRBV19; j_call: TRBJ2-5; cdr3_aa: CASSKGTGASRETQYF; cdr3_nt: TGTGCCAGTAGTAAAGGAACGGGAGCCAGTAGGGAGACCCAGTACTTC
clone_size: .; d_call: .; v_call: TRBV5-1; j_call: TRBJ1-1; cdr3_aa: CASSLGGQSNTEAFF; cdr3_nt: TGCGCCAGCAGCTTGGGCGGACAGAGTAACACTGAAGCTTTCTTT
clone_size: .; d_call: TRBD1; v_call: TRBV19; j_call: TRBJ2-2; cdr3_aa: CASQGDTGELFF; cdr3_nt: TGTGCCAGCCAGGGGGATACCGGGGAGCTGTTTTTT
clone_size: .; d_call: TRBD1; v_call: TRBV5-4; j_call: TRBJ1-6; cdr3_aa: CASSTRQGESPLHF; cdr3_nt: TGTGCCAGCAGCACTCGACAGGGTGAATCACCCCTCCACTTT
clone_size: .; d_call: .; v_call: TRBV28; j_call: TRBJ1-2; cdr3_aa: CASSLWGGYGYTF; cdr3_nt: TGTGCCAGCAGTTTATGGGGGGGATATGGCTACACCTTC
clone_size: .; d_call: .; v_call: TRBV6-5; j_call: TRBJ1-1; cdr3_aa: CASSYLPGEGTEAFF; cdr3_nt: TGTGCCAGCAGTTACTTACCGGGGGAAGGTACTGAAGCTTTCTTT
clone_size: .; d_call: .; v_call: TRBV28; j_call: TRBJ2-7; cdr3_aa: CASSSAGQTYEQYF; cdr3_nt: TGTGCCAGCAGTTCCGCCGGACAAACCTACGAGCAGTACTTC
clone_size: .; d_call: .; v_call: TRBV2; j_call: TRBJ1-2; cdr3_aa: CASSEAGDTVNYGYTF; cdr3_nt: TGTGCCAGCAGTGAAGCAGGGGACACTGTTAACTATGGCTACACCTTC
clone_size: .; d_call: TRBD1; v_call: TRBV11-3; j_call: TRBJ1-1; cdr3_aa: CATRDREMNTEAFF; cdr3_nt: TGTGCCACAAGGGACAGGGAGATGAACACTGAAGCTTTCTTT
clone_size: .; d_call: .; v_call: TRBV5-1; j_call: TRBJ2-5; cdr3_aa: CASIMLGGALQETQYF; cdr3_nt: TGCGCCAGCATAATGTTAGGGGGGGCGCTCCAAGAGACCCAGTACTTC
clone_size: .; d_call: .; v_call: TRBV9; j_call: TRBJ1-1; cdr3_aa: CASSVGGPMNTEAFF; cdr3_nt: TGTGCCAGCAGCGTGGGAGGGCCCATGAACACTGAAGCTTTCTTT
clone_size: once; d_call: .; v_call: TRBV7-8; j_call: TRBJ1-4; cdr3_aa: CASRRREANEKLFF; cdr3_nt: TGTGCCAGCAGACGCAGAGAGGCTAATGAAAAACTGTTTTTT
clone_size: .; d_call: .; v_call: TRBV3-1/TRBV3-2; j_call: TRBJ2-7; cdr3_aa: CASSQDPLGARSYEQYF; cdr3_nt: TGTGCCAGCAGCCAAGATCCATTAGGGGCAAGGTCCTACGAGCAGTACTTC
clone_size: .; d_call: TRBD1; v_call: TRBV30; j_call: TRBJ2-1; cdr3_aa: CALDRGKGNEQFF; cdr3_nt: TGTGCCCTTGACAGGGGGAAGGGCAATGAGCAGTTCTTC
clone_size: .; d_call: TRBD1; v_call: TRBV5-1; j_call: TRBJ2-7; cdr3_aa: CASSLGTGVYEQYF; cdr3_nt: TGCGCCAGCAGCTTAGGGACAGGGGTTTACGAGCAGTACTTC
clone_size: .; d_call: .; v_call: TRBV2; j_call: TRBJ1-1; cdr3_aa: CASRFETVAFF; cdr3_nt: TGTGCCAGCAGGTTCGAGACAGTGGCTTTCTTT
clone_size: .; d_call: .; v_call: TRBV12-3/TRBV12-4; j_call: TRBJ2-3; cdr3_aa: CASSLPGWTQYF; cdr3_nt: TGTGCCAGCAGTTTACCAGGATGGACGCAGTATTTT
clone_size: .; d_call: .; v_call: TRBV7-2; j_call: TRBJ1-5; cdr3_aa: CASSRGIAGRGSNQPQHF; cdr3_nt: TGTGCCAGCAGCCGGGGTATTGCTGGCAGGGGAAGCAATCAGCCCCAGCATTTT
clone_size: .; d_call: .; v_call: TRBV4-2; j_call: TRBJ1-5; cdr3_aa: CASSRDTNQPQHF; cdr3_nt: TGTGCCAGCAGCCGGGACACAAATCAGCCCCAGCATTTT
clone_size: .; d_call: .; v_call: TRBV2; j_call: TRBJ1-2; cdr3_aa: CASSPGQRYGYTF; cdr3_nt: TGTGCCAGCAGCCCGGGACAACGCTATGGCTACACCTTC
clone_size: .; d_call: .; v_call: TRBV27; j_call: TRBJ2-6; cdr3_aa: CASSPSRLGANVLTF; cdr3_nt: TGTGCCAGCAGTCCCTCCCGACTTGGGGCCAACGTCCTGACTTTC
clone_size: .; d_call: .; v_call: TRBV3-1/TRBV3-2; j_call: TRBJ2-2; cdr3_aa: CASSQGEQGRAGELFF; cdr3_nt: TGTGCCAGCAGCCAAGGTGAACAGGGTAGGGCCGGGGAGCTGTTTTTT
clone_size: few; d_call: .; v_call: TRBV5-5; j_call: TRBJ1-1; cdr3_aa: CASSWAMNTEAFF; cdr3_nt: TGTGCCAGCAGCTGGGCCATGAACACTGAAGCTTTCTTT
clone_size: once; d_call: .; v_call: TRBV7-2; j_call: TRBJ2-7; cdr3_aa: CASSFDRWRVGEQYF; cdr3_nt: TGTGCCAGCAGCTTTGACCGGTGGAGGGTAGGAGAGCAGTACTTC
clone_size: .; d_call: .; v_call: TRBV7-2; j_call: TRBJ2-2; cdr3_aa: CASSQSGYTGELFF; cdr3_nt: TGTGCCAGCAGTCAGAGCGGCTACACCGGGGAGCTGTTTTTT
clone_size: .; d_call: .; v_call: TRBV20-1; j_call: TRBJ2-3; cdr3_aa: CSASILATDTQYF; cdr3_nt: TGCAGTGCAAGTATACTCGCCACAGATACGCAGTATTTT
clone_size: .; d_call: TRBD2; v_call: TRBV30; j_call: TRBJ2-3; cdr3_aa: CALSGGLTDTQYF; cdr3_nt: TGTGCCCTTAGCGGGGGACTGACAGATACGCAGTATTTT
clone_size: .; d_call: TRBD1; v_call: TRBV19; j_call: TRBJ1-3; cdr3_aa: CASRAGQAFSGNTIYF; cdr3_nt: TGTGCCAGTAGGGCGGGACAGGCATTCTCTGGAAACACCATATATTTT
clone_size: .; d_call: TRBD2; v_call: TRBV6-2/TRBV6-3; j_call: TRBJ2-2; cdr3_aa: CASSSGLVNTGELFF; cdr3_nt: TGTGCCAGCAGTTCGGGACTAGTGAACACCGGGGAGCTGTTTTTT
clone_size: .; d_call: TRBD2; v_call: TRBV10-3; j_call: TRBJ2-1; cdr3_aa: CAISESRDAGGFF; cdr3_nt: TGTGCCATCAGTGAGTCCCGGGACGCGGGGGGGTTCTTC
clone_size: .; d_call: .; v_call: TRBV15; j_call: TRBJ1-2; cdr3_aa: CATSRVGRSYGYTF; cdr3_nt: TGTGCCACCAGCAGAGTTGGGCGATCCTATGGCTACACCTTC
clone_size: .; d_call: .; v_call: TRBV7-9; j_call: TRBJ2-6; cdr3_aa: CASSLFRSGANVLTF; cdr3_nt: TGTGCCAGCAGCTTATTCAGGTCTGGGGCCAACGTCCTGACTTTC
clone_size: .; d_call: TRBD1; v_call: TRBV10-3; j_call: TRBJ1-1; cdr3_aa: CASRGRETEAFF; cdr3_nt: TGTGCCAGCAGGGGGCGTGAGACTGAAGCTTTCTTT
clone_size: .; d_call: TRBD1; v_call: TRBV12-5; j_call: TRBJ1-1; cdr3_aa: CASGPRTGTLSMNTEAFF; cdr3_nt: TGTGCTAGTGGGCCCAGGACAGGGACCCTTTCCATGAACACTGAAGCTTTCTTT
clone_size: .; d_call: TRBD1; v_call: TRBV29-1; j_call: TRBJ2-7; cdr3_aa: CSVEGDRGPSYEQYF; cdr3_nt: TGCAGCGTTGAAGGGGACAGGGGGCCTTCCTACGAGCAGTACTTC
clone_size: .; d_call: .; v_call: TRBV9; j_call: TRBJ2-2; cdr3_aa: CASSVVARGNTGELFF; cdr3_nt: TGTGCCAGCAGCGTAGTAGCCAGGGGTAACACCGGGGAGCTGTTTTTT
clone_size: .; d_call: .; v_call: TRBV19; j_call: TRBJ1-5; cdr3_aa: CASSWSGYSNQPQHF; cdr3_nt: TGTGCCAGTAGTTGGTCAGGATATAGCAATCAGCCCCAGCATTTT
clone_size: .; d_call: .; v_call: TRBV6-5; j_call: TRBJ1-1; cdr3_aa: CASSISGTEAFF; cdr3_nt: TGTGCCAGCAGTATTTCCGGGACAGAAGCTTTCTTT
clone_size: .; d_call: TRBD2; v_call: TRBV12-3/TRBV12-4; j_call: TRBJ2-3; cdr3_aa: CASSPGGTQYF; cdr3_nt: TGTGCCAGCAGTCCGGGGGGTACGCAGTATTTT
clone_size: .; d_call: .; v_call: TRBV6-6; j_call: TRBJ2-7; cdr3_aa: CASGRGSYEQYF; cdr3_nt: TGTGCCAGCGGGAGGGGGTCCTACGAGCAGTACTTC
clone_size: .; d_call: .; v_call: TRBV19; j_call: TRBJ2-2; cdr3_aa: CASSIAGQPNTGELFF; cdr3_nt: TGTGCCAGTAGTATAGCTGGACAGCCGAACACCGGGGAGCTGTTTTTT
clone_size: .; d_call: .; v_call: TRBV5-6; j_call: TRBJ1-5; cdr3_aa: CASSLEGAQPQHF; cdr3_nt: TGTGCCAGCAGCTTGGAAGGGGCTCAGCCCCAGCATTTT
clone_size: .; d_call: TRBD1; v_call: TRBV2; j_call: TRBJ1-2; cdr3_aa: CASRQGQDGYTF; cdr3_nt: TGTGCCAGCAGACAGGGACAGGATGGCTACACCTTC
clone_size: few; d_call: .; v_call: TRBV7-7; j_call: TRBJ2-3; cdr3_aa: CASSFGGATDTQYF; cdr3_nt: TGTGCCAGCAGCTTTGGTGGGGCTACAGATACGCAGTATTTT
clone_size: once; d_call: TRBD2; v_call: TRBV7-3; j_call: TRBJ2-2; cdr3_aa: CASSPGTSGGRYTGELFF; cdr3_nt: TGTGCCAGCAGCCCCGGGACTAGCGGGGGACGCTACACCGGGGAGCTGTTTTTT
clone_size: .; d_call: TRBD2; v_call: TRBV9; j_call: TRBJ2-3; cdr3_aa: CASSSTSGGADTQYF; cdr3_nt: TGTGCCAGCAGCTCCACTAGCGGGGGGGCAGATACGCAGTATTTT
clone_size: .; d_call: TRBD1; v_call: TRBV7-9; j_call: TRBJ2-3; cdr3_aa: CASSAQGEVTDTQYF; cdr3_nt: TGTGCCAGCAGCGCACAGGGGGAGGTGACAGATACGCAGTATTTT